These T cell receptor beta chains were read from a single sample in a study of response to subunit inactivated influenza vaccine. TCRdb re-called the RT-PCR reads through MiXCR, storing one row per CDR3 protein. Among a few hundred thousand distinct CDR3 sequences listed, around 7.7% were seen once. The specimen was PBMCs from blood, collected 23 to 25 months after vaccination. Every receptor here comes from a man between 50 and 69 years old who received an inactivated influenza vaccine. Both conserved end residues are part of each CDR3. The D gene is left open where the match is weak. Expanded clones get a size class; other rows say once, few or many, or leave the size out.

clone size,J gene,V gene,D gene,CDR3 DNA,CDR3 protein
NA,TRBJ1-1,TRBV2,NA,TGTGCCAGCGGAAAGGAAGGGATCACTGAAGCTTTCTTT,CASGKEGITEAFF
many,TRBJ2-6,TRBV4-2,NA,TGTGCCAGCAGCCAAGGGCTCCTTGTCCTGACTTTC,CASSQGLLVLTF
NA,TRBJ1-5,TRBV7-2,NA,TGTGCCAGCAGCTCCCTCGGGGGCCTCAATCAGCCCCAGCATTTT,CASSSLGGLNQPQHF
NA,TRBJ2-5,TRBV10-3,NA,TGTGCCATCAGTGCGGAGGGGAGCAGAGAGACCCAGTACTTC,CAISAEGSRETQYF
few,TRBJ2-6,TRBV5-4,TRBD2,TGTGCCAGCAGCTTGGGGGCTAGCGGGACCGCCAACGTCCTGACTTTC,CASSLGASGTANVLTF
few,TRBJ2-7,TRBV9,NA,TGTGCCAGCAGCGTAGGACACTCCTACGAGCAGTACTTC,CASSVGHSYEQYF
many,TRBJ1-4,TRBV14,NA,TGTGCCAGCAGCCAACCTCCCCCGGGACCAGAAAAACTGTTTTTT,CASSQPPPGPEKLFF
many,TRBJ1-6,TRBV15,TRBD1,TGTGCCACCAGCCGGGACAGCACGCCCCTCCACTTT,CATSRDSTPLHF
NA,TRBJ1-1,TRBV11-2,TRBD1,TGTGCCAGCAGCTTTCCTCCCAGGGGGAAGAACACTGAAGCTTTCTTT,CASSFPPRGKNTEAFF
NA,TRBJ2-1,TRBV28,TRBD2,TGTGCCAGCAGGCCCGGACTAGCGGATTACAATGAGCAGTTCTTC,CASRPGLADYNEQFF